A selection of T cell receptor beta chains follows, all from one sample in a study of blood T cell repertoires in COVID-19. Clones were read by immunoSEQ multiplex PCR, and TCRdb kept only the in-frame ones, dropping some. The table shows over 400,000 clones, with 80% to 90% occurring only once. Sequences were obtained from peripheral blood. These receptors were taken from a human donor in a cohort sampled during active COVID-19. Both conserved end residues are part of each CDR3. Fields, in order: D gene, clone size, J gene, V gene, CDR3 DNA, CDR3 protein. A D gene is named only where the DNA matches it firmly. Only some rows state a clone size, as once, few, many or a class for expanded clones.

NA few TRBJ2-5 TRBV6-6 TGTGCCTCCGTCGGAGGCCACCAAGAGACCCAGTACTTC CASVGGHQETQYF
NA NA TRBJ2-1 TRBV5-4 TGTGCCAGCAGCCCGGACTGGGAAAATGAGCAGTTCTTC CASSPDWENEQFF
TRBD2 NA TRBJ2-2 TRBV6-5 TGTGCCAGCGGAGAAAGGGGAGGGCGGACCGGGGAGCTGTTTTTT CASGERGGRTGELFF
NA NA TRBJ2-7 TRBV29-1 TGCAGCGTTGAAGAACCCAGGGGTGCCGAGCAGTACTTC CSVEEPRGAEQYF
NA NA TRBJ2-1 TRBV4-2 TGTGCCAGCAGCCAAGGAGTGGGGCCCTACAATGAGCAGTTCTTC CASSQGVGPYNEQFF
TRBD2 NA TRBJ2-1 TRBV6-2/TRBV6-3 TGTGCCAGCAGCCTCGGACTAGCGGGCTCCCATGAGCAGTTCTTC CASSLGLAGSHEQFF
TRBD1 few TRBJ2-2 TRBV27 TGTGCCAGCAGTTTCGAAGGGGGCGCAAGGACCGGGGAGCTGTTTTTT CASSFEGGARTGELFF
NA NA TRBJ2-7 TRBV5-4 TGTGCCAGCAGCTTGGTTGAGGACTACGAGCAGTACTTC CASSLVEDYEQYF
TRBD1 NA TRBJ2-3 TRBV6-6 TGTGCCAGCAGTCCTTTCGCCGGGACAGGGGGCACAGATACGCAGTATTTT CASSPFAGTGGTDTQYF
NA once TRBJ1-1 TRBV18 TGTGCCAGCTCACCTAGTGGCGGGGGATTAGGTGAAGCTTTCTTT CASSPSGGGLGEAFF
TRBD2 NA TRBJ2-3 TRBV7-7 TGTGCTAGCAGCCCGGGACTAGCGGGAGTTATAGATACGCAGTATTTT CASSPGLAGVIDTQYF
TRBD1 NA TRBJ2-1 TRBV29-1 TGCAGCGTTCCTAAGGGGGGACAGGCCGGAGTCTCTGAGCAGTTCTTC CSVPKGGQAGVSEQFF
NA NA TRBJ2-5 TRBV24-1 TGTGCCACCAGTGACACCAGAACCTCGGGGGAGACCCAGTACTTC CATSDTRTSGETQYF
NA NA TRBJ1-1 TRBV12-3/TRBV12-4 TGTGCCAGCAGGAGGAGGGATGAAGCTTTCTTT CASRRRDEAFF
TRBD1 few TRBJ1-4 TRBV6-5 TGTGCCAGCAGTTACTCGATCCAGGGGGCCGAAAAACTGTTTTTT CASSYSIQGAEKLFF
TRBD1 once TRBJ1-2 TRBV19 TGTGCCAGTAGCCGGGACAGGGAGTTTGGCTACACCTTC CASSRDREFGYTF
TRBD1 NA TRBJ2-7 TRBV24-1 TGTGCCACCAGTGATAGACAGGGCAACTACGAGCAGTACTTC CATSDRQGNYEQYF
NA NA TRBJ1-3 TRBV19 TGTGCCAGTAGTTTCGTCGGAAACACCATATATTTT CASSFVGNTIYF
NA few TRBJ1-6 TRBV30 TGTGCCTGGAGTGTCGAGGTCCGCAATTCACCCCTCCACTTT CAWSVEVRNSPLHF
NA NA TRBJ1-4 TRBV6-5 TGTGCCAGCAGTACCGGGGGGCAGGGTGAAAAACTGTTTTTT CASSTGGQGEKLFF
TRBD1 NA TRBJ1-5 TRBV6-5 TGTGCCAGCAGTCGGGCGGGACAGAGCAATCAGCCCCAGCATTTT CASSRAGQSNQPQHF
NA once TRBJ1-2 TRBV29-1 TGCAGCGTTCTAAGACAAGGGGCGTTGTATGGCTACACCTTC CSVLRQGALYGYTF
TRBD1 NA TRBJ2-5 TRBV29-1 TGCAGCGTCCCCCGGACAGGGATAGGGGCCCAGTACTTC CSVPRTGIGAQYF
TRBD1 NA TRBJ1-5 TRBV6-2/TRBV6-3 TGTGCCAGCAGTAAGACAGGGCGAGATCAGCCCCAGCATTTT CASSKTGRDQPQHF
NA NA TRBJ2-3 TRBV7-3 TGTGCCAGCAGCTCGACCGGGACTAGCACAGATACGCAGTATTTT CASSSTGTSTDTQYF
TRBD1 NA TRBJ2-7 TRBV27 TGTGCCAGCAGTTCTGCACGGACAGGCACCCTCGACGAGCAGTACTTC CASSSARTGTLDEQYF
NA once TRBJ1-2 TRBV5-8 TGTGCCAGCAAACAGGAACCCGGGACATTAGGTGGCTACACCTTC CASKQEPGTLGGYTF
NA NA TRBJ2-4 TRBV6-2/TRBV6-3 TGTGCCAGCAGTTTGGGGACCAGGGGTAACATTCAGTACTTC CASSLGTRGNIQYF
TRBD2 once TRBJ2-7 TRBV13 TGTGCCAGCAGCTTAGGCCTGGGGACTACTACCTACGAGCAGTACTTC CASSLGLGTTTYEQYF
NA NA TRBJ2-2 TRBV11-2 TGTGCCAGCAGCTCTACACTTGCGGCCGGGGAGCTGTTTTTT CASSSTLAAGELFF
NA NA TRBJ2-1 TRBV10-3 TGTGCCATCCGGGAGGGTAGCGAAGGGGGCGGTGAGCAGTTCTTC CAIREGSEGGGEQFF
TRBD1 NA TRBJ1-3 TRBV27 TGTGCCAGCAGTTCCCCCGGGACAGGGAGGGGAAACACCATATATTTT CASSSPGTGRGNTIYF
TRBD1 NA TRBJ2-6 TRBV5-1 TGCGCCAGCACCCGGACAGGCTCTGGGGCCAACGTCCTGACTTTC CASTRTGSGANVLTF
TRBD1 NA TRBJ1-1 TRBV7-9 TGTGCCAGCAGCTTAGGGGGGCGGGACAGTACTGAAGCTTTCTTT CASSLGGRDSTEAFF
TRBD2 NA TRBJ2-2 TRBV10-3 TGTGCCATCAGTGTCGGGACTACCACCGGGGAGCTGTTTTTT CAISVGTTTGELFF
NA NA TRBJ2-3 TRBV19 TGTTCAAGTGGGTTTAGCGGCACAGATACGCAGTATTTT CSSGFSGTDTQYF
NA NA TRBJ1-1 TRBV7-2 TGTGCCAGCAGCTTGGGAGTGTCCACTGAAGCTTTCTTT CASSLGVSTEAFF
TRBD1 NA TRBJ2-7 TRBV5-1 TGCGCCAGCAGCCCTTCGACAGGGCTTTCCTACGAGCAGTACTTC CASSPSTGLSYEQYF
NA NA TRBJ2-3 TRBV20-1 TGCAGTGCTAGTTGGCGGCAGGGGACAGATACGCAGTATTTT CSASWRQGTDTQYF
NA NA TRBJ2-7 TRBV29-1 TGCAGCGTTGCCCGGACAGAGGACTACGAGCAGTACTTC CSVARTEDYEQYF
NA NA TRBJ2-3 TRBV24-1 TGTGCCACCAGTGATGGTAGCAGAGATACGCAGTATTTT CATSDGSRDTQYF
TRBD1 NA TRBJ1-5 TRBV7-2 TGTGCCAGCAGCCAGCGGACAGGGGATAGCAATCAGCCCCAGCATTTT CASSQRTGDSNQPQHF
NA NA TRBJ1-3 TRBV7-2 TGTGCCAGCAGCTTAGTGCAGGCTATTGCCAACTCTGGAAACACCATATATTTT CASSLVQAIANSGNTIYF
TRBD1 NA TRBJ2-7 TRBV27 TGTGCCAGCAGCCAAACAAAGGACAGGGGGCAGTACGAGCAGTACTTC CASSQTKDRGQYEQYF
TRBD1 NA TRBJ2-7 TRBV28 TGTGCCAGCAGTCAGGGGCCCAGGGGGGAGCAGTACTTC CASSQGPRGEQYF
NA NA TRBJ2-7 TRBV7-2 TGTGCCAGCAGCATCTCAGGGGGACTCACCTACGAGCAGTACTTC CASSISGGLTYEQYF
TRBD2 NA TRBJ2-1 TRBV14 TGTGCCAGCAGCCGGAGCGGGAGGGCCTACAATGAGCAGTTCTTC CASSRSGRAYNEQFF
NA once TRBJ1-5 TRBV7-8 TGTGCCAGCAGCTTAGCGTGGACAGTAACTCAGCCCCAGCATTTT CASSLAWTVTQPQHF
NA NA TRBJ2-2 TRBV18 TGTGCCAGCTCACCACCTGTGCAGGTTCTCGCCGGGGAGCTGTTTTTT CASSPPVQVLAGELFF
TRBD1 NA TRBJ1-5 TRBV23-1 TGCGCCAGCAGTCACCCAAAAAGGACAGGGGGAGGTTGCAATCAGCCCCAGCATTTT CASSHPKRTGGGCNQPQHF
NA NA TRBJ2-7 TRBV9 TGTGCCAGCAGCGTAGATCAGGCCACTCCCTACGAGCAGTACTTC CASSVDQATPYEQYF